This TCR beta chain comes out of a study of Ad26.COV2.S vaccination and SARS-CoV-2 variants. Study-level information: Doses of Ad26.COV2.S were injected into muscle once or twice, 56 days apart. Study-level results: Reported post-vaccination CD8+ and CD4+ T cell responses to spike showed substantial breadth. Placebo recipients showed lower spike-specific TCR breadth than vaccinees. Vaccinees and placebo recipients showed similar non-spike TCR breadth.

Data came from immunoSEQ multiplex PCR; TCRdb stores just in-frame clones and leaves some out. Of some 480,000 clones in the sample, 87% were seen once. This clone was observed a single time. Its antigen remains unidentified. Described treatment: some 20 received Ad26.COV2.S at low or high dose, single or two shots; 5 received placebo; per-sample allocation not given. Specimen acquisition occurred on day 63 following the initial vaccine or placebo injection. Germline V gene lookup returns CDR1 LGHDT and CDR2 YNNKEL (reference sequence). V was clipped by 1 base and J by 2 bases, with 9 bases between them. CDR3 length equals 14 residues.

Source: peripheral blood, taken in a trial of Ad26.COV2.S vaccine versus placebo. The sequence derives from a person aged 18-60 years who received the Ad26.COV2.S COVID-19 vaccine or a placebo. The chain employs TRBV3-1 (or the pseudogene TRBV3-2) and TRBJ2-7; unclear D gene. CDR3 coding DNA: TGTGCCAGCAGCCAAGTAGACGGCCCCTACGAGCAGTACTTC. Its translation: CASSQVDGPYEQYF.